This T cell receptor (beta chain) stems from a study of STAT5B mutations in CD4+ large granular lymphocyte leukemia. TCRdb's table, derived via immunoSEQ multiplex PCR, lists solely in-frame clones and lacks some. The table records about 20,000 clones, 82% of them present only once. Germline CDR1 MGHDK, CDR2 SYGVNS. V was pared by 3 bases and J by 7 bases, with 13 bases between. The CDR3 extends over 14 amino acids. This clonotype was sampled from a human donor in good health. The sample taken for sequencing was CD4+ T cells from blood buffy coats. The chain joins TRBV25-1 to TRBJ2-1; tentative D call: TRBD1 (5 bases). In nucleotides, the CDR3 is TGTGCCAGCAGTGACAGGGTATGGGCGAATGAGCAGTTCTTC. It is translated as CASSDRVWANEQFF.